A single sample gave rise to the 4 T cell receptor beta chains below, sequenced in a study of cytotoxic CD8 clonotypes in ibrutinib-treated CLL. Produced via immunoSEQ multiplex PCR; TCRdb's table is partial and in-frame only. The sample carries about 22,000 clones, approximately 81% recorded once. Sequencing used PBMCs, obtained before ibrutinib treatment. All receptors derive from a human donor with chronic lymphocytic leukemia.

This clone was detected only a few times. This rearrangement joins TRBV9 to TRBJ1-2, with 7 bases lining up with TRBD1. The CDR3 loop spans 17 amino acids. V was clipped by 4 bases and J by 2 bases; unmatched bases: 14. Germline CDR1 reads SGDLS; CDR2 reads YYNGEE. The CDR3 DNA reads TGTGCCAGCAGCCCCGCCCAGGGAGGCAGGGGGAACTATGGCTACACCTTC. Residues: CASSPAQGGRGNYGYTF.

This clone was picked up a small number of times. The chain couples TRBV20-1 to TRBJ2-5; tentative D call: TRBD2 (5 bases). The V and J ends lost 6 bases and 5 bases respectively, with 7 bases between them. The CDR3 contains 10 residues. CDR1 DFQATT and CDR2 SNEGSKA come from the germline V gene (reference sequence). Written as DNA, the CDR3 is TGCAGTGCGGAGGCTGAGACCCAGTACTTC. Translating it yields CSAEAETQYF.

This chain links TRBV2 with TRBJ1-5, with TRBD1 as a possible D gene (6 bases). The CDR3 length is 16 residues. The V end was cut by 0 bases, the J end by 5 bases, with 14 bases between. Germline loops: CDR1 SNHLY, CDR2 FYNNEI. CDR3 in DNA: TGTGCCAGCAGTGAAGCGCTTAACCCAGGGGATCAGCCCCAGCATTTT. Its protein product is CASSEALNPGDQPQHF. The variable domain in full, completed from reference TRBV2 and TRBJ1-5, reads EPEVTQTPSHQVTQMGQEVILRCVPISNHLYFYWYRQILGQKVEFLVSFYNNEISEKSEIFDDQFSVERPDGSNFTLKIRSTKLEDSAMYFCASSEALNPGDQPQHFGDGTRLSIL.

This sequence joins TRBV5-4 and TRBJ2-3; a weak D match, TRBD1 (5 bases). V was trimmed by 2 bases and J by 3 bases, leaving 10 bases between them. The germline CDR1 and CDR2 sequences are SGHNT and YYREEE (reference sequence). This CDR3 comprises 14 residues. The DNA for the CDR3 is TGTGCCAGCAGCTTTGTAGGGGCGACAGATACGCAGTATTTT. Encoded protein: CASSFVGATDTQYF. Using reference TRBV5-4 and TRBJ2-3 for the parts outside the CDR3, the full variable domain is ETGVTQSPTHLIKTRGQQVTLRCSSQSGHNTVSWYQQALGQGPQFIFQYYREEENGRGNFPPRFSGLQFPNYSSELNVNALELDDSALYLCASSFVGATDTQYFGPGTRLTVL.